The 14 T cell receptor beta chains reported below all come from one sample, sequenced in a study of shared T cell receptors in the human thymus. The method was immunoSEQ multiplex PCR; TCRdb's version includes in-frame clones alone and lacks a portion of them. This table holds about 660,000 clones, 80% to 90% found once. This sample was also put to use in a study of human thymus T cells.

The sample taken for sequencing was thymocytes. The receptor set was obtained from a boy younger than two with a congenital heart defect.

The CDR3, as DNA: TGTGCCAGCAGTCCAGGGGCAGATACGCAGTATTTT. The encoded protein is CASSPGADTQYF. The chain couples TRBV11-2 to TRBJ2-3; D possibly corresponds to TRBD1 (6 bases). CDR3 length: 12 amino acids. Germline V CDR1 and CDR2: SGHAT, FQNNGV. V was shortened by 6 bases and J by 4 bases, with 8 bases between the two germline ends.

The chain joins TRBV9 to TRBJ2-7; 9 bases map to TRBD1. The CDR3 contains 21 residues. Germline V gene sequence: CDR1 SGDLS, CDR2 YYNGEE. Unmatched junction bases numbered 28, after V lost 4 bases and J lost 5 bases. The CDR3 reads CASSLSPAPKEAGQGTDEQYF. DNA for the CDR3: TGTGCCAGCAGCCTATCCCCAGCCCCAAAGGAAGCAGGACAGGGGACCGACGAGCAGTACTTC.

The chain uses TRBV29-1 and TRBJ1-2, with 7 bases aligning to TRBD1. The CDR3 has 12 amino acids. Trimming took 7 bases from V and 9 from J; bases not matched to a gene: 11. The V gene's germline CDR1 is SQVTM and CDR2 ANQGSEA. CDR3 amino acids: CSGKTGDRSYTF. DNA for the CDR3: TGCAGCGGGAAAACAGGGGATCGCAGCTACACCTTC.

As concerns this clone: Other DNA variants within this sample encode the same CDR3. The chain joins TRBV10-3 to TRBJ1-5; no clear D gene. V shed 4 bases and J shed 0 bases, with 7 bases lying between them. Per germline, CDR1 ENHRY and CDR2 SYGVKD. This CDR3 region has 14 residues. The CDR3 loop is CAISAQYSNQPQHF. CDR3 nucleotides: TGTGCCATCAGTGCGCAGTATAGCAATCAGCCCCAGCATTTT.

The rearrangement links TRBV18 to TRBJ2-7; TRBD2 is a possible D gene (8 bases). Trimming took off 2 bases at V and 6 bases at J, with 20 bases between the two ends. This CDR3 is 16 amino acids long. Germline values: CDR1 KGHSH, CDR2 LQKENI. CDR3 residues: CASSPTGTRGRGEQYF. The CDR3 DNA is TGTGCCAGCTCACCAACCGGGACTAGGGGGCGAGGCGAGCAGTACTTC.

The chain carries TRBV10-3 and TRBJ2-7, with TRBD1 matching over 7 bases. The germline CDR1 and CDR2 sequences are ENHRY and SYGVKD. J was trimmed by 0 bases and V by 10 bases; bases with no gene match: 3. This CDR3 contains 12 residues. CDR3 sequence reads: CATRDSSYEQYF. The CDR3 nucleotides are TGTGCCACCAGGGACAGCTCCTACGAGCAGTACTTC.

The CDR3 loop is CATSRRRNNEQFF. CDR3 in DNA: TGTGCCACCAGCAGACGGCGGAACAATGAGCAGTTCTTC. The chain carries TRBV15 and TRBJ2-1; D is ambiguous. The CDR3 is 13 amino acids. CDR1 is LNHNV and CDR2 is YYDKDF in the germline V gene (reference sequence). The V end lost 2 bases, the J end lost 5 bases, and 7 bases lay between the germline ends.

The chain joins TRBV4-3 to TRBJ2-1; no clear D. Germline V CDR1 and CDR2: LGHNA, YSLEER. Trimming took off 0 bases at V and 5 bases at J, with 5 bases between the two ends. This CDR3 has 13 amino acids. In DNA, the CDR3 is TGCGCCAGCAGCCAAGACCTCGACAATGAGCAGTTCTTC. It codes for CASSQDLDNEQFF.

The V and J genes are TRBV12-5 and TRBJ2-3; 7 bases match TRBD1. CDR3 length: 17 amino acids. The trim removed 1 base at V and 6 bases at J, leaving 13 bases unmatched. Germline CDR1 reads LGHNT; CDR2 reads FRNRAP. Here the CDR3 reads CASGLEVMRGRVDTQYF. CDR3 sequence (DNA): TGTGCTAGTGGTTTGGAGGTGATGAGGGGGCGCGTGGATACGCAGTATTTT. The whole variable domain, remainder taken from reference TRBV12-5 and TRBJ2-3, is DARVTQTPRHKVTEMGQEVTMRCQPILGHNTVFWYRQTMMQGLELLAYFRNRAPLDDSGMPKDRFSAEMPDATLATLKIQPSEPRDSAVYFCASGLEVMRGRVDTQYFGPGTRLTVL.

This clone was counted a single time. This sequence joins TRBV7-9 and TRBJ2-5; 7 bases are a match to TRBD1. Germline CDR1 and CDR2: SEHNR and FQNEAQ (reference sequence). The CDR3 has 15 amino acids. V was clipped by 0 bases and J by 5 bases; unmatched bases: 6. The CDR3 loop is CASSLADRVRETQYF. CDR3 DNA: TGTGCCAGCAGCTTAGCCGACAGGGTTCGGGAGACCCAGTACTTC. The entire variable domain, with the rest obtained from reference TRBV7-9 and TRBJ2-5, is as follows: DTGVSQNPRHKITKRGQNVTFRCDPISEHNRLYWYRQTLGQGPEFLTYFQNEAQLEKSRLLSDRFSAERPKGSFSTLEIQRTEQGDSAMYLCASSLADRVRETQYFGPGTRLLVL.

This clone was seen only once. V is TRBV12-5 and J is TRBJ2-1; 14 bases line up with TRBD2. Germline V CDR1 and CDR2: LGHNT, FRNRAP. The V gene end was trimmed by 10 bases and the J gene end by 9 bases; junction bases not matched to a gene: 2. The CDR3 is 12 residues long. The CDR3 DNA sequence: TGTGCTACGGGACTAGCGGGAGTTGAGCAGTTCTTC. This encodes CATGLAGVEQFF. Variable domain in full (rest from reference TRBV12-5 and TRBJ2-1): DARVTQTPRHKVTEMGQEVTMRCQPILGHNTVFWYRQTMMQGLELLAYFRNRAPLDDSGMPKDRFSAEMPDATLATLKIQPSEPRDSAVYFCATGLAGVEQFFGPGTRLTVL.

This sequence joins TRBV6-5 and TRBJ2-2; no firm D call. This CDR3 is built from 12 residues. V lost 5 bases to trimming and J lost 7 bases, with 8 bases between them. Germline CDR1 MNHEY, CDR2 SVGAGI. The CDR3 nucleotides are TGTGCCAGCAGTCCCTCTTGCGGGGAGCTGTTTTTT. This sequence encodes CASSPSCGELFF.

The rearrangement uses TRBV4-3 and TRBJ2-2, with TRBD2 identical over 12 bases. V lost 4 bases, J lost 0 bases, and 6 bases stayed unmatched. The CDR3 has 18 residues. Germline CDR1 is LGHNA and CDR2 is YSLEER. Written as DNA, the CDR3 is TGCGCCAGCAGCCCGAAGACTAGCGGGAGACCGAACACCGGGGAGCTGTTTTTT. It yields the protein CASSPKTSGRPNTGELFF.

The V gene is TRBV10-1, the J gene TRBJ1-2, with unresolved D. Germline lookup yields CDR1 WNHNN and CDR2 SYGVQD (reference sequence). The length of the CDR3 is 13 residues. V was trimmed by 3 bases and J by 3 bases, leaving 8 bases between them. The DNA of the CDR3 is TGCGCCAGCAGTGAATCTGTCCACTATGGCTACACCTTC. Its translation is CASSESVHYGYTF.